This T cell receptor (beta chain) derives from a study of beta chain features in type 1 diabetes. General study points: Shortening of TCRB CDR3s, moderate but significant, appeared in all four CD4+ subsets of Type 1 diabetes patients.

For this clone: Its antigen is not identified.

Reverse transcribing all isolated RNA meant expressed TCRB transcripts were sequenced. The method was immunoSEQ multiplex PCR; TCRdb's version includes in-frame clones alone and lacks a portion of them. The table shows 450,000 or so clones, with approximately 10% occurring only once. The source of this sequence is a woman aged 18-30 years in good health. Sequenced: naive CD4+ T cells from blood.

The CDR3 DNA sequence: TGCAGCGTTCTCCTAGCCTCCACGGCTTTTGAGCAGTTCTTC. This encodes CSVLLASTAFEQFF. The chain joins TRBV29-1 to TRBJ2-1, with a tentative D call TRBD2 (5 bases). This CDR3 is 14 amino acids long. Trimming removed 5 bases at V and 9 bases at J, with 20 bases between. The germline CDR1 and CDR2 sequences are SQVTM and ANQGSEA.